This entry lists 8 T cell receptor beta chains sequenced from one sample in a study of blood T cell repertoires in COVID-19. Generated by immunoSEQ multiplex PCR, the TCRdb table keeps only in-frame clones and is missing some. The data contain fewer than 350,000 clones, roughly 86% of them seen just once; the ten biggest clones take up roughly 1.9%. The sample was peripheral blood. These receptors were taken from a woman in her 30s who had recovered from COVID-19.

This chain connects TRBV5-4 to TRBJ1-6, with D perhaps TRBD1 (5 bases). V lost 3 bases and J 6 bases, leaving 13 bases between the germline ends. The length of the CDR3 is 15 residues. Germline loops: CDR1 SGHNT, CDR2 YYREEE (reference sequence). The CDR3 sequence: CASSSDSLLNSPLHF. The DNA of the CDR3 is TGTGCCAGCAGCTCAGACAGCTTGCTTAATTCACCCCTCCACTTT.

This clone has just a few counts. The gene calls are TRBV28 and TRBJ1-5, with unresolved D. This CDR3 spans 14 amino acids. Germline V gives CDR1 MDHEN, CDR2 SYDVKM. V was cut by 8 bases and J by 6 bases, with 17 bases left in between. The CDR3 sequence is CASLNTASGQPQHF. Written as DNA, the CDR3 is TGTGCCAGCCTAAACACGGCCTCAGGTCAGCCCCAGCATTTT.

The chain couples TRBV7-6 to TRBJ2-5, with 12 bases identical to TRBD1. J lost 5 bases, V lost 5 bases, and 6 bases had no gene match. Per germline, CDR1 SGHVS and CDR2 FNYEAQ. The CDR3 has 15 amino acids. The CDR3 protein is CASSASGTGGETQYF. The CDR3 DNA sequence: TGTGCCAGCAGCGCTTCCGGGACAGGGGGCGAGACCCAGTACTTC.

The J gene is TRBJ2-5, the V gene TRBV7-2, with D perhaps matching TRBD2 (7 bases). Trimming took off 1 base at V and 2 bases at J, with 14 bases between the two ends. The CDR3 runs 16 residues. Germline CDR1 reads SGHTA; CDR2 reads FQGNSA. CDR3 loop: CASSLDRGGFQETQYF. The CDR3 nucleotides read TGTGCCAGCAGCTTAGATAGGGGGGGCTTTCAAGAGACCCAGTACTTC.

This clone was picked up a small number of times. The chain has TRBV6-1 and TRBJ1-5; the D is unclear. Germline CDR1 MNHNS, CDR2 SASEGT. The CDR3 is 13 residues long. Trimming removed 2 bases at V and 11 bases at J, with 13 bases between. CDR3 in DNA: TGTGCCAGCAGTGAAACCGGTTCATTGACCCAGCATTTT. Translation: CASSETGSLTQHF.

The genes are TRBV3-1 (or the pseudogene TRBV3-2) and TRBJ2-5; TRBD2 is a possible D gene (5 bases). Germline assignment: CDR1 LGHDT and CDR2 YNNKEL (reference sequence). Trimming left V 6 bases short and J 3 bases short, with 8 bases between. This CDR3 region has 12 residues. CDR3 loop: CASSPEEETQYF. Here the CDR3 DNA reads TGTGCCAGCAGTCCGGAGGAAGAGACCCAGTACTTC.

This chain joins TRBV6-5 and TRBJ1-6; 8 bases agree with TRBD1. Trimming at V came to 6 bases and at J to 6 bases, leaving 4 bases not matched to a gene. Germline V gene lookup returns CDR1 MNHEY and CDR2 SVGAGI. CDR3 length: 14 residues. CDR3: CASRAGGTNSPLHF. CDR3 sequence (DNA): TGTGCCAGCAGGGCAGGGGGCACTAATTCACCCCTCCACTTT.

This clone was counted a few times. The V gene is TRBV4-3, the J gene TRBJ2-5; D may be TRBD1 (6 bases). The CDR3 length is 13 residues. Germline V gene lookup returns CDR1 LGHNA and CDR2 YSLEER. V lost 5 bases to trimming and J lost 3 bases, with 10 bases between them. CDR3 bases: TGCGCCAGCAGCTCGCACAGGGAAGAGACCCAGTACTTC. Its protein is CASSSHREETQYF.